The 20 T cell receptor beta chains below all came from one sample that was sequenced in a study of response to subunit inactivated influenza vaccine. TCRdb re-derived calls from the RT-PCR reads in MiXCR, one entry per CDR3 protein. The sample includes roughly 150,000 distinct CDR3 sequences, 11% of them seen just once. The sample was non-naive T cells sorted from PBMCs, taken 45 days after vaccination. Every receptor here comes from a man between 45 and 60 years old who received an inactivated influenza vaccine.

This clonotype was seen at least ten times. V and J are TRBV29-1 and TRBJ2-5; perhaps TRBD2 as D (5 bases). Germline V gene data show CDR1 as SQVTM and CDR2 as ANQGSEA. This CDR3 has 13 amino acids. The V and J ends lost 5 bases and 1 base respectively, with 11 bases between them. CDR3 region: CSVRDSAQETQYF. In DNA, the CDR3 is TGCAGCGTTCGTGATAGCGCCCAAGAGACCCAGTACTTC.

The V gene is TRBV2, the J gene TRBJ2-6, with 7 bases aligning to TRBD1. Trimming took 6 bases from V and 0 from J; bases not matched to a gene: 5. CDR3 length equals 16 residues. Per germline, CDR1 SNHLY and CDR2 FYNNEI. CDR3 amino acids: CASRGQSFSGANVLTF. The CDR3 nucleotides are TGTGCCAGCAGGGGACAGTCCTTCTCTGGGGCCAACGTCCTGACTTTC.

This clonotype showed up many times. V is TRBV10-3 and J is TRBJ2-7; D not certain. The CDR3 extends over 12 amino acids. The V gene's germline CDR1 is ENHRY and CDR2 SYGVKD. Trimming removed 6 bases from V and 5 bases from J, with 11 bases in between. The CDR3 DNA reads TGTGCCATCAGCCAGCTTGGAGACGAGCAGTACTTC. This encodes CAISQLGDEQYF.

The rearrangement links TRBV5-1 to TRBJ1-2; D is possibly TRBD1 (5 bases). Germline CDR1 and CDR2: SGHRS and YFSETQ. The CDR3 covers 17 residues. Trimming took 1 base from V and 6 from J, leaving 22 bases between them. In DNA, the CDR3 is TGCGCCAGCAGCTTGAGTGGCAGGGCAGCCAACTCTAATGGCTACACCTTC. Its protein is CASSLSGRAANSNGYTF.

The rearrangement joins TRBV5-1 to TRBJ1-1, with D tentatively TRBD1 (5 bases). Germline CDR1 SGHRS, CDR2 YFSETQ. The CDR3 loop spans 14 amino acids. Trimming pared 0 bases from V and 6 bases from J, leaving 12 bases between. The CDR3, as DNA: TGCGCCAGCAGCTTGGATTCCAGGGTCGCTGAAGCTTTCTTT. Protein sequence: CASSLDSRVAEAFF.

The table lists this clonotype with many counts. The J gene is TRBJ1-5, the V gene TRBV12-3 or TRBV12-4; D may be TRBD1 (5 bases). Trimming shortened V by 5 bases and J by 1 base, and 15 bases separated the two germline ends. The CDR3 loop spans 16 amino acids. The CDR3 bases are TGTGCCAGCAGTCCCTGGGACCTGGGGAGCAATCAGCCCCAGCATTTT. Translation: CASSPWDLGSNQPQHF.

J is TRBJ2-3 and V is TRBV12-3 or TRBV12-4; the match to TRBD1 covers 9 bases. The CDR3 length is 16 residues. The J segment lost 2 bases and the V segment lost 2 bases, leaving 5 bases of the junction unmatched. The CDR3 nucleotides are TGTGCCAGCAGTTTACCCCCACAGGGGGCCACAGATACGCAGTATTTT. Translating gives CASSLPPQGATDTQYF.

The V gene is TRBV18, the J gene TRBJ2-1; 10 bases match TRBD2. This CDR3 has 19 residues. The V gene's germline CDR1 is KGHSH and CDR2 LQKENI. Losses at the gene ends were 5 bases for V and 7 bases for J; bases not matched to a gene: 20. The CDR3 here is CASSSVVVSGRAVNNEQFF. Written as DNA, the CDR3 is TGTGCCAGCTCATCCGTTGTGGTGAGCGGGAGGGCCGTAAATAATGAGCAGTTCTTC.

The chain couples TRBV2 to TRBJ1-5; 9 positions match TRBD1. Trimming at V came to 6 bases and at J to 9 bases, leaving 9 bases not matched to a gene. In germline, CDR1 is SNHLY, CDR2 FYNNEI. The CDR3 totals 14 residues. CDR3 residues: CASSGTGRWWPQHF. The CDR3 DNA is TGTGCCAGCAGCGGGACAGGGCGTTGGTGGCCCCAGCATTTT.

This clonotype was found many times. The V and J genes are TRBV24-1 and TRBJ2-1; maybe TRBD2 (6 bases). CDR1 is KGHDR, CDR2 SFDVKD, per germline. V was cut by 9 bases and J by 4 bases, with 6 bases left in between. The CDR3 covers 11 residues. The DNA of the CDR3 is TGTGCCACCGGGGGGTACAATGAGCAGTTCTTC. It encodes CATGGYNEQFF.

The chain recombines TRBV20-1 with TRBJ2-1; D may be TRBD2 (5 bases). This CDR3 has 15 residues. The germline V gene encodes CDR1 DFQATT and CDR2 SNEGSKA (reference sequence). With 3 bases removed from V and 7 bases from J, the gap between germline ends came to 19 bases. CDR3 protein: CSARLLAYGPNEQFF. DNA of the CDR3: TGCAGTGCTAGGCTTCTAGCATACGGGCCAAATGAGCAGTTCTTC.

This clonotype was observed a few times. The J gene is TRBJ2-1, the V gene TRBV7-2, with D perhaps TRBD1 (5 bases). This CDR3 is built from 13 residues. The germline V gene encodes CDR1 SGHTA and CDR2 FQGNSA. Deletions cut 1 base from V and 9 bases from J, with 10 bases between. CDR3 residues: CASSLGTQSEQFF. CDR3 nucleotide sequence: TGTGCCAGCAGCTTAGGGACACAAAGTGAGCAGTTCTTC.

About this clonotype itself: A much more abundant neighbour one base away suggests this may be a read error. The rearrangement links TRBV6-2 or TRBV6-3 to TRBJ2-7; D is uncertain. CDR1 is MNHEY and CDR2 is SVGEGT in the germline V gene. The V and J ends lost 5 bases and 5 bases respectively, with 13 bases between them. The CDR3 has 13 residues. The CDR3 DNA reads TGTGCCAGCAGTGCGACCTTATACGACGAGCAGTACTTC. This sequence encodes CASSATLYDEQYF.

This clonotype has just a few counts. The gene calls are TRBV6-1 and TRBJ1-3; no definite D call. The V end lost 6 bases, the J end lost 1 base, and 10 bases lay between the germline ends. CDR3 length equals 14 residues. In germline, CDR1 is MNHNS, CDR2 SASEGT. The CDR3 is CASRVDQSGNTIYF. DNA of the CDR3: TGTGCCAGCAGAGTCGACCAATCTGGAAACACCATATATTTT.

V is TRBV5-6 and J is TRBJ2-3; the D is unclear. CDR1 SGHDT and CDR2 YYEEEE come from the germline V gene. The CDR3 has 14 residues. Trimming pared 0 bases from V and 4 bases from J, leaving 9 bases between. The CDR3 reads CASSLGLNPDTQYF. The CDR3 nucleotides read TGTGCCAGCAGCTTGGGGCTAAACCCAGATACGCAGTATTTT.

The chain links TRBV3-1 to TRBJ2-3, with 8 bases aligning to TRBD2. CDR3 length: 16 residues. V lost 4 bases and J lost 2; bases outside the gene matches: 8. The V gene's germline CDR1 is LGHDT and CDR2 YNNKEL (reference sequence). CDR3 bases: TGTGCCAGCAGCCTCGGACTAGCCGGTATCACAGATACGCAGTATTTT. Translating it yields CASSLGLAGITDTQYF.

The CDR3 loop reads CAIRQGRNTIYF. The DNA of the CDR3 is TGTGCCATCAGACAGGGAAGAAACACCATATATTTT. The genes are TRBV10-3 and TRBJ1-3; D may be TRBD1 (6 bases). The V gene's germline CDR1 is ENHRY and CDR2 SYGVKD. Between the trimmed V and J ends, which lost 6 bases and 5 bases, there was a span of 8 bases. The CDR3 loop spans 12 amino acids.

This clonotype was observed at least ten times. The chain employs TRBV4-1 and TRBJ1-5, with TRBD1 matching 11 bases. CDR3 length: 14 residues. Germline CDR1 MGHRA, CDR2 YSYEKL. V was clipped by 5 bases and J by 6 bases; unmatched bases: 3. CDR3 bases: TGCGCCAGCAGCGGACAGGGGGCGAGTCAGCCCCAGCATTTT. The encoded protein is CASSGQGASQPQHF.

The sample holds a few counts of this clonotype. This chain uses TRBV4-1 with TRBJ1-4; no reliable D call. Germline values: CDR1 MGHRA, CDR2 YSYEKL. Trimming took 0 bases from V and 8 from J, leaving 13 bases between them. CDR3 size: 15 residues. The CDR3 sequence is CASSQDLFPWEKLFF. CDR3 bases: TGCGCCAGCAGCCAAGATCTTTTTCCGTGGGAAAAACTGTTTTTT.

This clonotype was observed many times. The rearrangement uses TRBV5-1 and TRBJ2-3; D unresolved. Germline CDR1 is SGHRS and CDR2 is YFSETQ. The CDR3 has 16 amino acids. V gave up 0 bases and J gave up 0 bases, with 11 bases separating them. This chain's CDR3 is CASSLEGGTSTDTQYF. DNA of the CDR3: TGCGCCAGCAGCTTGGAGGGCGGAACTAGCACAGATACGCAGTATTTT.